This TCR beta chain is drawn from a study of cytomegalovirus exposure and HLA in healthy donors. Overall study context: Within an early data release were approximately 85 million unique TCRs drawn from HLA-typed donors. General observations from the study: Later analysis associated a missense DCLRE1C variant with TCR beta V- and J-gene trimming. Data from an earlier analysis indicated that most TCR beta V segments were productive either about 87% or about 30% of the time.

The CDR3 extends over 17 amino acids. CDR1 and CDR2 (germline): MRHNA, SNTAGT. The J segment lost 0 bases and the V segment lost 5 bases, leaving 1 base of the junction unmatched. With respect to this clone: Its antigen is currently unknown.

In the PCR, 60 Vbeta and 13 Jbeta primers were used. Here immunoSEQ multiplex PCR was the method, and the copy in TCRdb shows in-frame clones only, minus some. The sample records fewer than 200,000 clones, roughly four fifths being singletons. The source material was PBMCs. The sequence was collected from a woman aged 18-29 years in good health and CMV-seronegative. The rearrangement uses TRBV6-4 and TRBJ2-6; 13 positions agree with TRBD2. The CDR3 region has the DNA TGTGCCAGCAGTAGACTAGCGGGGGGCTCTGGGGCCAACGTCCTGACTTTC. It translates to CASSRLAGGSGANVLTF.